A single sample gave rise to the 14 T cell receptor beta chains below, sequenced in a study of shared clonotypes between healthy human individuals. TCRdb's copy holds only in-frame clones and misses some; the assay was immunoSEQ multiplex PCR. The profile shows some 1.5 million clones, 96% of them singletons. Input material: naive CD4+ T cells sorted from blood. As for subset: CD45RA+ positively selected. The source of these receptors is a man aged 25 to 40 in good health.

V is TRBV19 and J is TRBJ2-2; a possible D gene is TRBD2 (6 bases). The CDR3 has 13 residues. The germline gives CDR1 LNHDA, CDR2 SQIVND (reference sequence). V was clipped by 9 bases and J by 7 bases, with 15 bases between them. The CDR3: CASAIDSGGELFF. The CDR3 nucleotides are TGTGCCAGCGCTATCGATAGCGGCGGGGAGCTGTTTTTT.

The chain carries TRBV7-3 and TRBJ2-3; maybe TRBD1 (6 bases). Germline CDR1 and CDR2: SGHTA and FQGTGA. Trimming removed 5 bases at V and 4 bases at J, with 13 bases between. This CDR3 has 14 amino acids. CDR3 nucleotides: TGTGCCAGCAGCGCACAGGGAGTCGCAGATACGCAGTATTTT. This codes for CASSAQGVADTQYF.

This chain uses TRBV20-1 with TRBJ1-4, with D hard to call. Trimming left V 3 bases short and J 8 bases short, with 7 bases between. The CDR3 sequence is 11 residues long. Germline assignment: CDR1 DFQATT and CDR2 SNEGSKA (reference sequence). CDR3 bases: TGCAGTGCTAGTATGCGAGAAAAACTGTTTTTT. Translating gives CSASMREKLFF.

Note on this clone: Other DNA sequences in this specimen translate into the identical CDR3. This chain links TRBV11-2 with TRBJ2-7; tentatively, D is TRBD2 (6 bases). The CDR3 has 14 residues. Per the germline V gene, CDR1 is SGHAT and CDR2 is FQNNGV. Trimming shortened V by 1 base and J by 4 bases, and 11 bases separated the two germline ends. The CDR3 DNA follows: TGTGCCAGCAGCTTAGCCCGAGGAGGGTACGAGCAGTACTTC. Residues: CASSLARGGYEQYF. Complete variable domain (other parts from reference TRBV11-2 and TRBJ2-7): EAGVAQSPRYKIIEKRQSVAFWCNPISGHATLYWYQQILGQGPKLLIQFQNNGVVDDSQLPKDRFSAERLKGVDSTLKIQPAKLEDSAVYLCASSLARGGYEQYFGPGTRLTVT.

This clone was found a few times. The chain employs TRBV5-1 and TRBJ2-7, with TRBD1 identical over 11 bases. The CDR3 length is 13 residues. Trimming took 4 bases from V and 6 from J; bases not matched to a gene: 3. Germline V lookup: CDR1 SGHRS, CDR2 YFSETQ. This chain's CDR3 is CASSIGTGGEQYF. The CDR3 DNA reads as TGCGCCAGCAGCATAGGGACAGGGGGCGAGCAGTACTTC.

The chain carries TRBV30 and TRBJ2-3; D is undetermined. Trimming shortened V by 2 bases and J by 2 bases, and 8 bases separated the two germline ends. CDR3 length equals 13 residues. Germline lookup yields CDR1 GTSNPN and CDR2 SVGIG (reference sequence). This CDR3 is CAWSLTVTDTQYF. The CDR3 region has the DNA TGTGCCTGGAGTCTTACAGTCACAGATACGCAGTATTTT.

J is TRBJ1-5 and V is TRBV9; no clear D. V dropped 0 bases and J dropped 1 base, with 8 bases sitting between them. CDR3 length: 15 amino acids. From germline, CDR1 is SGDLS and CDR2 YYNGEE. CDR3 bases: TGTGCCAGCAGCGTAGGCGTTTTGAGCAATCAGCCCCAGCATTTT. This sequence encodes CASSVGVLSNQPQHF.

This clone came up once. The same CDR3 also results from other DNA sequences found in this sample. The CDR3, as DNA: TGTGCCAGCAGTTTAGGGGGGATGAACACTGAAGCTTTCTTT. Its protein is CASSLGGMNTEAFF. V is TRBV28 and J is TRBJ1-1; the D gene is possibly TRBD1 (5 bases). The CDR3 consists of 14 residues. V was trimmed by 2 bases and J by 0 bases, leaving 7 bases between them. Germline loops: CDR1 MDHEN, CDR2 SYDVKM.

This chain uses TRBV5-4 with TRBJ2-7; 7 bases map to TRBD2. V was pared by 3 bases and J by 1 base, with 4 bases of the junction left unmatched. CDR1 and CDR2 from the germline V gene are SGHNT and YYREEE (reference sequence). The CDR3 consists of 14 residues. The CDR3 reads CASSSELASYEQYF. In DNA form, the CDR3 reads TGTGCCAGCAGCTCTGAACTAGCGTCCTACGAGCAGTACTTC.

This sequence joins TRBV7-3 and TRBJ1-1; no reliable D call. This CDR3 contains 13 residues. V lost 5 bases to trimming and J lost 3 bases, with 10 bases between them. Germline CDR1 is SGHTA and CDR2 is FQGTGA. The CDR3: CASSQYSDTEAFF. CDR3 DNA sequence: TGTGCCAGCAGCCAATACTCGGACACTGAAGCTTTCTTT.

The chain uses TRBV28 and TRBJ2-1; 8 nucleotides agree with TRBD1. Per the germline V gene, CDR1 is MDHEN and CDR2 is SYDVKM. CDR3 size: 15 residues. V lost 5 bases, J lost 6 bases, and 9 bases stayed unmatched. Written as DNA, the CDR3 is TGTGCCAGCAGTCTGACAGGGGAAAGGGCCAATGAGCAGTTCTTC. Encoded protein: CASSLTGERANEQFF.

V and J are TRBV28 and TRBJ2-3; TRBD2 aligns across 10 bases. V was clipped by 3 bases and J by 3 bases; unmatched bases: 3. This CDR3 contains 15 residues. Germline values: CDR1 MDHEN, CDR2 SYDVKM. The CDR3 loop reads CASSFGAGGTDTQYF. The CDR3 DNA is TGTGCCAGCAGTTTCGGAGCGGGAGGGACAGATACGCAGTATTTT.

This chain links TRBV7-9 with TRBJ2-7, with D possibly being TRBD1 or TRBD2 (5 bases each). V dropped 2 bases and J dropped 6 bases, with 11 bases sitting between them. This CDR3 is 13 amino acids long. Germline CDR1 is SEHNR and CDR2 is FQNEAQ (reference sequence). CDR3 in DNA: TGTGCCAGCAGCTTAAGTTCCGGGGCCGAGCAGTACTTC. This gives the protein CASSLSSGAEQYF.

The chain recombines TRBV10-1 with TRBJ2-3; D is ambiguous. The CDR3 covers 15 residues. The germline gives CDR1 WNHNN, CDR2 SYGVQD (reference sequence). The V end was cut by 0 bases, the J end by 4 bases, with 11 bases between. CDR3 DNA sequence: TGCGCCAGCAGTGAGTCGCTCGGGTGGGCAGATACGCAGTATTTT. This gives the protein CASSESLGWADTQYF.